These 14 T cell receptor beta chains came from one sample sequenced in a study of blood T cell repertoires in COVID-19. TCRdb's copy holds only in-frame clones and misses some; the assay was immunoSEQ multiplex PCR. Among over 100,000 clones listed, approximately 84% were seen once. Source material: peripheral blood. The receptors here all came from a woman between 50 and 59 years old with acute or convalescent COVID-19.

V gene TRBV30 combines with J gene TRBJ1-3; a weak D match, TRBD1 (5 bases). Looked up from germline, CDR1 is GTSNPN and CDR2 is SVGIG (reference sequence). V lost 5 bases, J lost 0 bases, and 11 bases lay in between. The CDR3 has 14 residues. The CDR3 DNA sequence: TGTGCCTGGTCCCCGGGGGTCTCTGGAAACACCATATATTTT. Protein sequence: CAWSPGVSGNTIYF.

The CDR3 spells CASSGFGELFF. Here the CDR3 DNA reads TGTGCCAGCAGCGGGTTCGGGGAGCTGTTTTTT. This chain uses TRBV28 with TRBJ2-2; D is undetermined. Germline V gives CDR1 MDHEN, CDR2 SYDVKM. V lost 6 bases and J 7 bases, leaving 6 bases between the germline ends. CDR3 length equals 11 residues.

The gene calls are TRBV19 and TRBJ2-2; D ambiguous. The germline CDR1 and CDR2 sequences are LNHDA and SQIVND (reference sequence). V lost 6 bases and J 2 bases, leaving 13 bases between the germline ends. CDR3 length: 15 residues. The CDR3 reads CASSRVVFNTGELFF. The CDR3 nucleotides are TGTGCCAGTAGCCGGGTTGTTTTCAACACCGGGGAGCTGTTTTTT. The entire variable domain, with the rest obtained from reference TRBV19 and TRBJ2-2, is as follows: DGGITQSPKYLFRKEGQNVTLSCEQNLNHDAMYWYRQDPGQGLRLIYYSQIVNDFQKGDIAEGYSVSREKKESFPLTVTSAQKNPTAFYLCASSRVVFNTGELFFGEGSRLTVL.

The rearrangement joins TRBV5-6 to TRBJ1-2; 10 bases fit TRBD1. V shed 0 bases, J shed 3 bases, and the junction held 8 bases outside the gene matches. Germline V lookup: CDR1 SGHDT, CDR2 YYEEEE. CDR3 size: 17 residues. CDR3 amino acids: CASSLGGTGAPHYGYTF. CDR3 bases: TGTGCCAGCAGCTTGGGGGGGACAGGGGCCCCACACTATGGCTACACCTTC.

The V and J genes are TRBV28 and TRBJ2-7; D uncertain. From germline, CDR1 is MDHEN and CDR2 SYDVKM. V lost 6 bases, J lost 4 bases, and 7 bases lay in between. CDR3 length: 11 amino acids. CDR3 sequence (DNA): TGTGCCAGCAGCCTCTTATACGAGCAGTACTTC. This codes for CASSLLYEQYF.

The V and J genes are TRBV6-5 and TRBJ1-1; TRBD1 matches 7 bases. The CDR3 loop spans 13 amino acids. Germline CDR1 is MNHEY and CDR2 is SVGAGI. With 5 bases clipped from V and 3 bases from J, the junction kept 3 bases outside the gene matches. CDR3 bases: TGTGCCAGCAGTACAGGGGCCTACACTGAAGCTTTCTTT. It is translated as CASSTGAYTEAFF.

This chain uses TRBV18 with TRBJ2-1, with a weak D call TRBD2 (6 bases). Trimming left V 3 bases short and J 6 bases short, with 15 bases between. This CDR3 has 15 amino acids. Germline V gives CDR1 KGHSH, CDR2 LQKENI. In DNA form, the CDR3 reads TGTGCCAGCTCACCCGGAGGGGTGGTGGGCAATGAGCAGTTCTTC. Residues: CASSPGGVVGNEQFF. The full variable domain, its missing parts supplied by reference TRBV18 and TRBJ2-1, is NAGVMQNPRHLVRRRGQEARLRCSPMKGHSHVYWYRQLPEEGLKFMVYLQKENIIDESGMPKERFSAEFPKEGPSILRIQQVVRGDSAAYFCASSPGGVVGNEQFFGPGTRLTVL.

The chain combines TRBV19 with TRBJ1-1, with TRBD1 matching over 12 bases. J was trimmed by 4 bases and V by 5 bases; bases with no gene match: 11. The CDR3 sequence is 17 residues long. The V gene's germline CDR1 is LNHDA and CDR2 SQIVND (reference sequence). This CDR3 is CASSVPRGTGGITEAFF. CDR3 sequence (DNA): TGTGCCAGTAGTGTCCCTCGTGGGACAGGGGGCATCACTGAAGCTTTCTTT.

The table lists this clone with a count of one. This chain uses TRBV27 with TRBJ1-2; weak D call: TRBD1 (6 bases). Germline CDR1 MNHEY, CDR2 SMNVEV (reference sequence). The V end was cut by 3 bases, the J end by 8 bases, with 10 bases between. The CDR3 consists of 12 residues. The CDR3 nucleotides are TGTGCCAGCAGTTTGCCCGGGACAGGCTACACCTTC. It is translated as CASSLPGTGYTF.

The rearrangement links TRBV7-2 to TRBJ1-6; D may be TRBD1 (6 bases). The length of the CDR3 is 16 residues. Trimming shortened V by 8 bases and J by 0 bases, and 14 bases separated the two germline ends. From germline, CDR1 is SGHTA and CDR2 FQGNSA. The CDR3, as DNA: TGTGCCAGCGCCGCGGGGGCGGACTCCTATAATTCACCCCTCCACTTT. Protein: CASAAGADSYNSPLHF.

The V call is TRBV6-5, the J call TRBJ1-2, with 8 bases lining up with TRBD1. The CDR3 runs to 12 residues. Losses at the gene ends were 7 bases for V and 8 bases for J; bases not matched to a gene: 6. Germline CDR1 and CDR2: MNHEY and SVGAGI. CDR3 in DNA: TGTGCCAGCATTAAGACAGGGGACGGCTACACCTTC. Translation gives CASIKTGDGYTF.

CDR3 protein: CASRRDTDTQYF. In DNA form, the CDR3 reads TGTGCCAGTCGGAGAGACACAGATACGCAGTATTTT. This chain uses TRBV11-2 with TRBJ2-3; D is ambiguous. Germline CDR1 reads SGHAT; CDR2 reads FQNNGV. V lost 9 bases to trimming and J lost 2 bases, with 9 bases between them. The CDR3 is made up of 12 amino acids.

This clone was seen a single time. A read error may account for a junction end that differs from germline. The V call is TRBV7-7, the J call TRBJ2-5; 12 bases line up with TRBD2. Germline V gives CDR1 SSHAT, CDR2 FNYEAQ (reference sequence). The CDR3 length is 16 residues. CDR3 amino acids: CASSRGTSGYQETQYF. The CDR3 bases are TGTGCTAGCAGCCGAGGGACTAGCGGGTACCAAGAGACCCAGTACTTC.

The chain is built from TRBV18 and TRBJ2-1, with 11 bases aligning to TRBD2. The germline V gene has CDR1 KGHSH and CDR2 LQKENI. After removal of 0 bases from V and 6 bases from J, the junction contained 7 bases not matched to a gene. The CDR3 extends over 17 amino acids. The CDR3 region has the DNA TGTGCCAGCTCACCACCGGGCTTAGCGGGGGGGCGCAATGAGCAGTTCTTC. Its protein is CASSPPGLAGGRNEQFF.